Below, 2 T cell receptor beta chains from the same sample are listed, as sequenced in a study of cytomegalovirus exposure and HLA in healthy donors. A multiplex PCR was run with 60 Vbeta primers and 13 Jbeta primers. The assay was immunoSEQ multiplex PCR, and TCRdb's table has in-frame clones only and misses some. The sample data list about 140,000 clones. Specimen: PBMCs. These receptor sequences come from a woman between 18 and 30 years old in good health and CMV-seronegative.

This CDR3 reads CAIKASGTYTGELFF. The CDR3 nucleotides are TGTGCCATCAAGGCTAGCGGGACCTACACCGGGGAGCTGTTTTTT. The J gene is TRBJ2-2, the V gene TRBV10-3; 9 bases align to TRBD2. Germline CDR1 reads ENHRY; CDR2 reads SYGVKD. CDR3 length: 15 amino acids. Trimming at V came to 7 bases and at J to 3 bases, leaving 6 bases not matched to a gene.

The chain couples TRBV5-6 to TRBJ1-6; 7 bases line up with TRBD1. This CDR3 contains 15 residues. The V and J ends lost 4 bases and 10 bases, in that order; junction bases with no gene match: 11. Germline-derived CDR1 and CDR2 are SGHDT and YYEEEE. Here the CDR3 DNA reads TGTGCCAGCAGCCCTATGACAGGGACGAGCTCACCCCTCCACTTT. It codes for CASSPMTGTSSPLHF.